The 24 T cell receptor beta chains below were found in one sample sequenced in a study of shared clonotypes between healthy human individuals. The assay was immunoSEQ multiplex PCR, and TCRdb's table has in-frame clones only and misses some. The data contain about 1.1 million clones, about 84% of them singletons. Sequencing was performed on memory CD4+ T cells from PBMCs. As to subset: CD45RA-negative fraction. These receptor sequences come from a man younger than 35 in good health. Some clones in this sample may be carry-over from other donors' samples.

V gene TRBV28 combines with J gene TRBJ1-3; D uncertain. V gave up 1 base and J gave up 0 bases, with 10 bases separating them. This CDR3 is 16 amino acids long. Germline CDR1 reads MDHEN; CDR2 reads SYDVKM. CDR3: CASSLSTADSGNTIYF. The CDR3 nucleotides are TGTGCCAGCAGTTTATCTACAGCAGACTCTGGAAACACCATATATTTT.

The chain couples TRBV10-3 to TRBJ1-5; D unclear. The CDR3 runs to 16 residues. CDR1 ENHRY and CDR2 SYGVKD come from the germline V gene. Deletions cut 0 bases from V and 11 bases from J, with 20 bases between. The CDR3 reads CAISESSMGGNGAQHF. The CDR3 region has the DNA TGTGCCATCAGTGAGTCGAGTATGGGAGGAAATGGGGCCCAGCATTTT.

The chain combines TRBV11-2 with TRBJ2-7; TRBD2 matches 7 bases. V lost 3 bases, J lost 7 bases, and 12 bases stayed unmatched. Per germline, CDR1 SGHAT and CDR2 FQNNGV. This CDR3 has 15 residues. Here the CDR3 DNA reads TGTGCCAGCAGCTTGGGACTGGGACGGGGGGAGGAGCAGTACTTC. Amino acids: CASSLGLGRGEEQYF.

V gene TRBV27 combines with J gene TRBJ1-1; no clear D. Germline CDR1 and CDR2: MNHEY and SMNVEV (reference sequence). Trimming took 3 bases from V and 1 from J, leaving 12 bases between them. The CDR3 loop spans 15 amino acids. This CDR3 reads CASSLPGAKNTEAFF. DNA of the CDR3: TGTGCCAGCAGTTTGCCAGGCGCAAAGAACACTGAAGCTTTCTTT.

This sequence joins TRBV9 and TRBJ1-5; a weak D match, TRBD1 (5 bases). Germline assignment: CDR1 SGDLS and CDR2 YYNGEE. The CDR3 sequence is 14 residues long. Trimming shortened V by 4 bases and J by 5 bases, and 13 bases separated the two germline ends. CDR3 sequence reads: CASSIRGGDQPQHF. The DNA of the CDR3 is TGTGCCAGCAGCATCCGGGGAGGGGATCAGCCCCAGCATTTT. The full variable domain, with the rest looked up from reference TRBV9 and TRBJ1-5, is DSGVTQTPKHLITATGQRVTLRCSPRSGDLSVYWYQQSLDQGLQFLIQYYNGEERAKGNILERFSAQQFPDLHSELNLSSLELGDSALYFCASSIRGGDQPQHFGDGTRLSIL.

This chain links TRBV2 with TRBJ2-1; no reliable D call. This CDR3 contains 10 residues. CDR1 and CDR2 (germline): SNHLY, FYNNEI. The V gene lost 4 bases and the J gene lost 10 bases, with 5 bases spanning the gap. This CDR3 is CASSVGEQFF. The CDR3 region has the DNA TGTGCCAGCAGTGTTGGCGAGCAGTTCTTC.

In the case of this clone: This sample includes further DNA sequences coding for the same CDR3. The V and J genes are TRBV28 and TRBJ2-7; tentatively, D is TRBD1 (5 bases). CDR3 length equals 12 residues. The V end lost 6 bases, the J end lost 6 bases, and 12 bases lay between the germline ends. Germline lookup yields CDR1 MDHEN and CDR2 SYDVKM. CDR3 bases: TGTGCCAGCAGCCTTTTAACAGGCGAGCAGTACTTC. Protein: CASSLLTGEQYF.

V is TRBV5-6 and J is TRBJ2-6, with 14 bases fitting TRBD2. J lost 4 bases, V lost 0 bases, and 6 bases had no gene match. Germline V lookup: CDR1 SGHDT, CDR2 YYEEEE. This CDR3 has 19 amino acids. The CDR3 DNA follows: TGTGCCAGCAGCTTGGCGAGACTAGCGGGAGGGCTAGGGGCCAACGTCCTGACTTTC. Translation: CASSLARLAGGLGANVLTF.

The J gene is TRBJ2-1, the V gene TRBV11-3, with D maybe TRBD2 (5 bases). Trimming pared 5 bases from V and 9 bases from J, leaving 20 bases between. This CDR3 region has 15 residues. Germline CDR1 and CDR2: SGHNT and YENEEA. The CDR3 sequence is CASSPARAAFGEQFF. DNA of the CDR3: TGTGCCAGCAGCCCCGCGCGGGCGGCCTTTGGTGAGCAGTTCTTC.

The chain links TRBV18 to TRBJ1-1; D gene ambiguous. Germline V gene data show CDR1 as KGHSH and CDR2 as LQKENI. This CDR3 has 14 amino acids. With 4 bases removed from V and 6 bases from J, the gap between germline ends came to 15 bases. CDR3 nucleotides: TGTGCCAGCTCACGCACTCAATCCGGAGCTGAAGCTTTCTTT. Amino acid sequence: CASSRTQSGAEAFF. The full variable domain, with the rest looked up from reference TRBV18 and TRBJ1-1, is NAGVMQNPRHLVRRRGQEARLRCSPMKGHSHVYWYRQLPEEGLKFMVYLQKENIIDESGMPKERFSAEFPKEGPSILRIQQVVRGDSAAYFCASSRTQSGAEAFFGQGTRLTVV.

This clone was counted once. The chain joins TRBV2 to TRBJ2-7; D might be TRBD1 (7 bases). V was pared by 11 bases and J by 7 bases, with 24 bases between. In germline, CDR1 is SNHLY, CDR2 FYNNEI. The CDR3 length is 14 residues. The CDR3 region has the DNA TGTGCCGGGAGGACAGGCTCGACCTCAAGGGAGCAGTACTTC. It yields the protein CAGRTGSTSREQYF.

V is TRBV2 and J is TRBJ1-2; the D is unclear. The CDR3 spans 13 residues. CDR1 and CDR2 from the germline V gene are SNHLY and FYNNEI. V was cut by 5 bases and J by 4 bases, with 11 bases left in between. The CDR3 sequence: CASSQQNTYGYTF. In nucleotides, the CDR3 is TGTGCCAGCAGTCAGCAGAATACCTATGGCTACACCTTC.

V is TRBV28 and J is TRBJ1-2; 8 bases align to TRBD1. Germline V gene sequence: CDR1 MDHEN, CDR2 SYDVKM. Losses at the gene ends were 3 bases for V and 0 bases for J; bases not matched to a gene: 6. The CDR3 loop spans 16 amino acids. CDR3 loop: CASSFRGQGTNYGYTF. The CDR3 nucleotides are TGTGCCAGCAGTTTTCGCGGACAGGGTACTAACTATGGCTACACCTTC.

CDR3 amino acids: CSVSGTGATEAFF. CDR3 sequence (DNA): TGCAGCGTTTCCGGGACAGGGGCTACTGAAGCTTTCTTT. The gene calls are TRBV29-1 and TRBJ1-1, with 10 positions matching TRBD1. CDR1 is SQVTM, CDR2 ANQGSEA, per germline. The junction had 5 bases not matched to a gene; V was cut back by 5 bases and J by 5 bases. The CDR3 length is 13 residues.

For this clone: This CDR3 is also generated by other DNA sequences in the sample. The chain uses TRBV5-1 and TRBJ2-3, with D perhaps TRBD2 (5 bases). Deletions cut 0 bases from V and 6 bases from J, with 5 bases between. Germline V gives CDR1 SGHRS, CDR2 YFSETQ. The CDR3 is 12 amino acids. CDR3: CASSLAGDTQYF. Written as DNA, the CDR3 is TGCGCCAGCAGCTTGGCGGGGGATACGCAGTATTTT.

This clone was observed a single time. The V call is TRBV10-3, the J call TRBJ2-3; 9 positions agree with TRBD1. Germline CDR1 ENHRY, CDR2 SYGVKD. Trimming took 9 bases from V and 4 from J; bases not matched to a gene: 5. The CDR3 contains 13 residues. The CDR3 region is CAITGGEADTQYF. DNA of the CDR3: TGTGCCATTACAGGGGGCGAAGCAGATACGCAGTATTTT.

This chain joins TRBV28 and TRBJ2-1; maybe TRBD2 (5 bases). V was clipped by 6 bases and J by 0 bases, with 18 bases between them. CDR1 MDHEN and CDR2 SYDVKM come from the germline V gene. The CDR3 extends over 17 amino acids. CDR3 sequence: CASRSVRGLSSYNEQFF. The DNA for the CDR3 is TGTGCCAGCAGATCCGTTCGCGGACTTAGCTCCTACAATGAGCAGTTCTTC.

The chain has TRBV11-2 and TRBJ1-2, with 10 bases aligning to TRBD1. The germline V gene encodes CDR1 SGHAT and CDR2 FQNNGV. This CDR3 region has 17 residues. V gave up 4 bases and J gave up 3 bases; unmatched junction bases: 11. This CDR3 reads CASSSLRRGTGDYGYTF. Written as DNA, the CDR3 is TGTGCCAGCAGCTCCCTCCGACGGGGGACAGGGGACTATGGCTACACCTTC.

This clone was seen just once. The chain has TRBV6-1 and TRBJ2-1, with D perhaps matching TRBD2 (7 bases). Germline CDR1 MNHNS, CDR2 SASEGT. Trimming removed 11 bases at V and 2 bases at J, with 13 bases between. This CDR3 is built from 13 residues. The CDR3 DNA is TGTGCCGGCCGGGGGGCGACCTACAATGAGCAGTTCTTC. Its protein product is CAGRGATYNEQFF.

V usage is TRBV25-1 and J usage is TRBJ2-5; unclear D gene. Trimming removed 1 base at V and 3 bases at J, with 9 bases between. Germline CDR1 reads MGHDK; CDR2 reads SYGVNS. This CDR3 is 14 amino acids long. Here the CDR3 DNA reads TGTGCCAGCAGTGAATTGAGCGCGAAAGAGACCCAGTACTTC. This codes for CASSELSAKETQYF.

The chain joins TRBV7-6 to TRBJ1-4, with D unclear. Germline CDR1 and CDR2: SGHVS and FNYEAQ. V dropped 1 base and J dropped 8 bases, with 11 bases sitting between them. CDR3 size: 14 residues. For the CDR3, the DNA is TGTGCCAGCAGCTTAGGAGGAGGATCCGAAAAACTGTTTTTT. Its translation: CASSLGGGSEKLFF.

The chain recombines TRBV19 with TRBJ2-7, with 8 bases that match TRBD1. The CDR3 spans 15 residues. CDR1 and CDR2 (germline): LNHDA, SQIVND (reference sequence). V gave up 4 bases and J gave up 6 bases; unmatched junction bases: 11. DNA of the CDR3: TGTGCCAGTAGTAAGGGGAGGACAGGGCTAGGCGAGCAGTACTTC. Amino acids: CASSKGRTGLGEQYF.

This chain connects TRBV28 to TRBJ2-3; TRBD1 is a possible D gene (5 bases). The CDR3 spans 14 residues. Trimming shortened V by 4 bases and J by 6 bases, and 14 bases separated the two germline ends. Germline lookup yields CDR1 MDHEN and CDR2 SYDVKM. CDR3 bases: TGTGCCAGCAGTTCCTTATTAGGGGCGGATACGCAGTATTTT. The encoded protein is CASSSLLGADTQYF.

The chain links TRBV29-1 to TRBJ2-7, with TRBD2 matching 8 bases. The CDR3 totals 14 residues. The V segment lost 7 bases and the J segment 7 bases; nucleotides outside the gene matches: 15. The germline V gene encodes CDR1 SQVTM and CDR2 ANQGSEA. The CDR3 protein is CSARRGGPSEEQYF. The CDR3, as DNA: TGCAGCGCCAGACGGGGGGGACCCTCGGAGGAGCAGTACTTC.